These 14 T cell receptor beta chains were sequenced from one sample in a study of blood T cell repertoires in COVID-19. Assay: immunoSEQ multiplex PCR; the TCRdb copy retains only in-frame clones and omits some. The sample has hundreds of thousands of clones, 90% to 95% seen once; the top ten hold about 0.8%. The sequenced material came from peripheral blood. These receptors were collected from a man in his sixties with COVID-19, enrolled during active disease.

The CDR3 sequence: CASSPRVGSGGYEQYF. The CDR3 DNA follows: TGTGCCAGTAGCCCCCGGGTAGGTTCCGGGGGGTACGAGCAGTACTTC. The chain has TRBV19 and TRBJ2-7, with 7 positions matching TRBD2. This CDR3 contains 16 residues. The germline V gene encodes CDR1 LNHDA and CDR2 SQIVND (reference sequence). V lost 6 bases, J lost 4 bases, and 15 bases stayed unmatched.

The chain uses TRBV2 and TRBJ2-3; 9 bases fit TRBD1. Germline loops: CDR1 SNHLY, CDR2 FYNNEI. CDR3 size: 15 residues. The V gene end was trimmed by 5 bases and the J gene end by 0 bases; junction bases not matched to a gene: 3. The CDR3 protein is CASSPGQGSTDTQYF. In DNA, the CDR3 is TGTGCCAGCAGTCCGGGACAGGGTAGCACAGATACGCAGTATTTT.

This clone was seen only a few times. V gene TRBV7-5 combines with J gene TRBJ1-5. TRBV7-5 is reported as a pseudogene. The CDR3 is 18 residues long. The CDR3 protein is CARSPNSSEGTGQGPQHF. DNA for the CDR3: TGTGCCAGAAGCCCCAATTCTTCGGAGGGTACGGGGCAGGGGCCCCAGCATTTT.

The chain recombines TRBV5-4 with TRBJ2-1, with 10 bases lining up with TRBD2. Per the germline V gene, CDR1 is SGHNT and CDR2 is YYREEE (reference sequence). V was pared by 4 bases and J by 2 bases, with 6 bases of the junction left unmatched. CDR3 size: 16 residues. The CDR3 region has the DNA TGTGCCAGCAGCCCCGGGACTAGCGTCACCTACAATGAGCAGTTCTTC. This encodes CASSPGTSVTYNEQFF.

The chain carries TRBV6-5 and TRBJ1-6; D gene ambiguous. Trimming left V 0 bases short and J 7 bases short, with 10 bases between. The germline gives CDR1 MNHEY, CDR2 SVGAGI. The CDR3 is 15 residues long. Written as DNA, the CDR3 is TGTGCCAGCAGTTACTCGACGGCGGGGAATTCACCCCTCCACTTT. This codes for CASSYSTAGNSPLHF.

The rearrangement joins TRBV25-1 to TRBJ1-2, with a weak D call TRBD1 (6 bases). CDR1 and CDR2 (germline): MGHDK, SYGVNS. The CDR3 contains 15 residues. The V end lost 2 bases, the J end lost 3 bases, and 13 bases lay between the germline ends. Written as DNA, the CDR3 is TGTGCCAGCAGTGAACCCTCAGGGGATGACTATGGCTACACCTTC. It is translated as CASSEPSGDDYGYTF.

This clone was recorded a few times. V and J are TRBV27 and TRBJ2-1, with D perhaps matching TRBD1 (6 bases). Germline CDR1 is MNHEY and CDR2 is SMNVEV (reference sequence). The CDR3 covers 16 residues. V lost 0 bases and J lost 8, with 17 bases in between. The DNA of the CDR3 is TGTGCCAGCAGTTTATCGAGGTTACAGGGTCGGGATGAGCAGTTCTTC. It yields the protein CASSLSRLQGRDEQFF.

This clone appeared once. The CDR3 protein is CASSVGLAASTDTQYF. Written as DNA, the CDR3 is TGTGCCAGCAGCGTAGGACTAGCGGCCAGCACAGATACGCAGTATTTT. This chain uses TRBV9 with TRBJ2-3; TRBD2 matches 9 bases. J was trimmed by 0 bases and V by 0 bases; bases with no gene match: 2. Per the germline V gene, CDR1 is SGDLS and CDR2 is YYNGEE. CDR3 length: 16 amino acids. The whole variable domain, filled in from reference TRBV9 and TRBJ2-3, reads DSGVTQTPKHLITATGQRVTLRCSPRSGDLSVYWYQQSLDQGLQFLIQYYNGEERAKGNILERFSAQQFPDLHSELNLSSLELGDSALYFCASSVGLAASTDTQYFGPGTRLTVL.

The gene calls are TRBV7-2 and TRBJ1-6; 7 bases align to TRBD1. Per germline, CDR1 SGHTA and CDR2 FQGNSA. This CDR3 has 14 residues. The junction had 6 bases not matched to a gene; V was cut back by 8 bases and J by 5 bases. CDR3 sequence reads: CASRTGLDNSPLHF. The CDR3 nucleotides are TGTGCCAGCCGGACAGGTCTAGATAATTCACCCCTCCACTTT.

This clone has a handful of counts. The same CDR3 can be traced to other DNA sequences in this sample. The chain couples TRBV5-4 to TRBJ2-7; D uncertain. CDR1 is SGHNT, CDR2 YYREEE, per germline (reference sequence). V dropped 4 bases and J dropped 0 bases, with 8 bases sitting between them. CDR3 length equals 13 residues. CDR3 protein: CASSPASSYEQYF. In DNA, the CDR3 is TGTGCCAGCAGCCCCGCTAGCTCCTACGAGCAGTACTTC. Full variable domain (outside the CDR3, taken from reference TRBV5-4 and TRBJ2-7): ETGVTQSPTHLIKTRGQQVTLRCSSQSGHNTVSWYQQALGQGPQFIFQYYREEENGRGNFPPRFSGLQFPNYSSELNVNALELDDSALYLCASSPASSYEQYFGPGTRLTVT.

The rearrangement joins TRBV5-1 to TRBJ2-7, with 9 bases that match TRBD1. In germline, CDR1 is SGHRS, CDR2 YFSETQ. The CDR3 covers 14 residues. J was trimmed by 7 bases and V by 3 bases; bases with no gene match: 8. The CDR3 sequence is CASSWGQGVGEQYF. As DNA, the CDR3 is TGCGCCAGCAGCTGGGGACAGGGAGTAGGAGAGCAGTACTTC.

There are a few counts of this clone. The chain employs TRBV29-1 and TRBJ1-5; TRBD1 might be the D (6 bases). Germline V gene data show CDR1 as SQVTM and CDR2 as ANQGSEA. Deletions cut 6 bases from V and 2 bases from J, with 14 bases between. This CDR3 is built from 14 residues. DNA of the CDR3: TGCAGCGTCGTGCAGGGGTGGGGCAATCAGCCCCAGCATTTT. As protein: CSVVQGWGNQPQHF.

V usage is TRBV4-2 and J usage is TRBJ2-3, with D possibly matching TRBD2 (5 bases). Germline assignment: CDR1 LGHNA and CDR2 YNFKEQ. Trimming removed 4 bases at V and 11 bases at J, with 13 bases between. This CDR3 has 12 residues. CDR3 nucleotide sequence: TGTGCCAGCAGCCCCCGACTGGAGGAGCAGTATTTT. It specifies CASSPRLEEQYF.

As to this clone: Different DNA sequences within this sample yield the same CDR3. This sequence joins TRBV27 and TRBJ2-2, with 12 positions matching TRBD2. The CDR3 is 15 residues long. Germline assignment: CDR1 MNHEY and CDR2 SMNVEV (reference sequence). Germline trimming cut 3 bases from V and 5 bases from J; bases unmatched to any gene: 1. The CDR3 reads CASSFGTSGTGELFF. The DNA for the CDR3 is TGTGCCAGCAGTTTCGGGACTAGCGGGACCGGGGAGCTGTTTTTT.